Described below is a single T cell receptor (beta chain) sequence and its context. Its antigen is unknown. These data come from a study of beta chain features in type 1 diabetes. Study observations and caveats: HLA influence on TCRB rearrangement stayed unresolved here.

It was one heparinised blood draw, averaging around 100 mL, that each donor gave. By way of CD45RO/CCR7/CD25/CD127/CD95/CD27, the CD4+ regulatory, stem cell-like memory, central memory and naive cells were sorted. The CDR3 length is 11 residues. Germline V lookup: CDR1 MNHEY, CDR2 SVGAGI. Deletions cut 6 bases from V and 7 bases from J, with 10 bases between. What was sequenced were expressed TCRB transcripts, since all of the isolated RNA had been reverse transcribed. Only in-frame clones appear in the TCRdb table, and some are missing; sequencing was by immunoSEQ multiplex PCR. Counted here are 25,000 or so clones, roughly 69% occurring once; the ten biggest clones make up around 2%.

Sequenced sample: Tregs from blood. The chain joins TRBV6-5 to TRBJ2-7, with D perhaps matching TRBD1 (6 bases). The clonotype was recovered from a middle-aged woman in good health. The CDR3 here is CASSQGIEQYF. CDR3 nucleotides: TGTGCCAGCAGCCAGGGGATAGAGCAGTACTTC.